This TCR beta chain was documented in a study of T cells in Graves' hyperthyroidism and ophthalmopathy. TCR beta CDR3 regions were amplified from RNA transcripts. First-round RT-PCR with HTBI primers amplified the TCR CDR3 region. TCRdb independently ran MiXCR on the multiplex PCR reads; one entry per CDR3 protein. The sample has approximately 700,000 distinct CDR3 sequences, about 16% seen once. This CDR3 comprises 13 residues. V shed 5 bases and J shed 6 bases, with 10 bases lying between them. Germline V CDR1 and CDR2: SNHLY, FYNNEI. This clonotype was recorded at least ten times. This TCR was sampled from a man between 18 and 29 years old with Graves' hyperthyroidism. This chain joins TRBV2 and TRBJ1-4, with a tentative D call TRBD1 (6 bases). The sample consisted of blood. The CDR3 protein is CASSLAGDEKLFF. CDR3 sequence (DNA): TGTGCCAGCAGTTTGGCAGGGGATGAAAAACTGTTTTTT.